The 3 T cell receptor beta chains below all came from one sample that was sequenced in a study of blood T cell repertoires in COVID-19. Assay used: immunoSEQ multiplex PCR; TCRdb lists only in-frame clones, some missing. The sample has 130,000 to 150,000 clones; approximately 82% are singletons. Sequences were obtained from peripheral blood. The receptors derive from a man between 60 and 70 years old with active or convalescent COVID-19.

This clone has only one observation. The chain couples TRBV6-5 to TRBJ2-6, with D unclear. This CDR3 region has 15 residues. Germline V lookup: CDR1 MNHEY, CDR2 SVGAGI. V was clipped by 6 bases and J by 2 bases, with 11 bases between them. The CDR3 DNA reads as TGTGCCAGCAGCGCCACCCGGGCTGGGGCCAACGTCCTGACTTTC. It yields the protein CASSATRAGANVLTF.

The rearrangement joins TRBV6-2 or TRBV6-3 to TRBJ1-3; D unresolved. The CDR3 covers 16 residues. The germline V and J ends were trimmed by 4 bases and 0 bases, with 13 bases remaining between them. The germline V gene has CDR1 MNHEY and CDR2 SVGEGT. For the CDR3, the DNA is TGTGCCAGCAGTTCCACGGGGAGGGCCTCTGGAAACACCATATATTTT. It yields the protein CASSSTGRASGNTIYF.

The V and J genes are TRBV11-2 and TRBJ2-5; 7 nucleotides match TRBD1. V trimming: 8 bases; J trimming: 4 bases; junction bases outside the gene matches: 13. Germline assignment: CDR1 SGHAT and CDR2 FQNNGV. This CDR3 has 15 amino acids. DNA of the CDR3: TGTGCCAGCGGCAAAGGGGGCATTTTAGGAGAGACCCAGTACTTC. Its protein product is CASGKGGILGETQYF. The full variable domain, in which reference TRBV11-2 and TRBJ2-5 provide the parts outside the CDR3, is EAGVAQSPRYKIIEKRQSVAFWCNPISGHATLYWYQQILGQGPKLLIQFQNNGVVDDSQLPKDRFSAERLKGVDSTLKIQPAKLEDSAVYLCASGKGGILGETQYFGPGTRLLVL.